These 3 T cell receptor beta chains were all obtained from the same sample, sequenced in a study of cytomegalovirus exposure and HLA in healthy donors. In the PCR, 60 Vbeta and 13 Jbeta primers were used. Libraries were prepared by immunoSEQ multiplex PCR; TCRdb keeps only in-frame clonotypes and omits some of them. The sample records about 140,000 clones, 65% to 80% being singletons. Sequencing input: PBMCs. All receptors come from a woman aged 50 to 60 in good health and CMV-seropositive.

This clone was counted between two and nine times. The chain couples TRBV6-5 to TRBJ1-2, with TRBD1 matching 7 bases. The length of the CDR3 is 13 residues. The trim removed 2 bases at V and 3 bases at J, leaving 0 bases unmatched. Germline V lookup: CDR1 MNHEY, CDR2 SVGAGI. The CDR3 DNA reads TGTGCCAGCAGTTACGACAGGGACTATGGCTACACCTTC. This sequence encodes CASSYDRDYGYTF.

There are a few counts of this clone. V and J are TRBV5-1 and TRBJ1-1; 9 bases map to TRBD1. Looked up from germline, CDR1 is SGHRS and CDR2 is YFSETQ. J lost 10 bases, V lost 0 bases, and 7 bases had no gene match. The CDR3 extends over 14 amino acids. This CDR3 reads CASSLAQATGGAFF. As DNA, the CDR3 is TGCGCCAGCAGCTTGGCACAGGCGACAGGGGGAGCTTTCTTT. Looking up the rest from reference TRBV5-1 and TRBJ1-1 gives the full variable domain: KAGVTQTPRYLIKTRGQQVTLSCSPISGHRSVSWYQQTPGQGLQFLFEYFSETQRNKGNFPGRFSGRQFSNSRSEMNVSTLELGDSALYLCASSLAQATGGAFFGQGTRLTVV.

This chain links TRBV11-2 with TRBJ2-4, with D perhaps TRBD1 (7 bases). Germline CDR1 SGHAT, CDR2 FQNNGV. V lost 1 base and J lost 7, with 14 bases in between. This CDR3 has 15 residues. For the CDR3, the DNA is TGTGCCAGCAGCTTAGGGGCAGGGGGGAATAACATTCAGTACTTC. Translating gives CASSLGAGGNNIQYF.